Listed below are T cell receptor beta chains from one sample, sequenced in a study of cytomegalovirus exposure and HLA in healthy donors. Only in-frame clones appear in the TCRdb table, and some are missing; sequencing was by immunoSEQ multiplex PCR. The table has about 150,000 clones, about 88% seen once. The material sequenced was PBMCs. These TCRs come from a woman aged 18-29 years in good health and CMV-seronegative. CDR3s include the opening cysteine and the closing phenylalanine or tryptophan. The order of the fields is D gene, J gene, V gene, CDR3 length, CDR3 protein. A D gene is named only where the DNA matches it firmly.

D: -
J: -
V: TRBV6-5
length: 14
CDR3: CASSYSRTTDEQYF

D: TRBD1
J: TRBJ2-7
V: TRBV11-1
length: 14
CDR3: CASSFRQGSYEQYF

D: TRBD1
J: TRBJ1-1
V: TRBV4-2
length: 15
CDR3: CASSQGQLIRTEAFF

D: TRBD1
J: TRBJ2-3
V: TRBV6-1
length: 15
CDR3: CASSGQGGRSDTQYF

D: -
J: TRBJ2-7
V: TRBV28
length: 14
CDR3: CASSPPETEHEQYF

D: TRBD1
J: TRBJ1-5
V: TRBV28
length: 17
CDR3: CASSLLGQRYSNQPQHF

D: TRBD1
J: TRBJ2-2
V: TRBV19
length: 14
CDR3: CASSRQGWAGELFF

D: TRBD2
J: TRBJ2-7
V: TRBV28
length: 13
CDR3: CASSSPGGYEQYF

D: TRBD2
J: TRBJ2-1
V: TRBV9
length: 14
CDR3: CASSGLAGGNEQFF

D: TRBD1
J: TRBJ2-7
V: TRBV28
length: 13
CDR3: CASSSTGEYEQYF

D: TRBD1
J: TRBJ1-2
V: TRBV28
length: 15
CDR3: CASSFLPDRGGGYTF

D: -
J: TRBJ2-5
V: TRBV14
length: 16
CDR3: CASSQILGLFQETQYF

D: TRBD1
J: TRBJ2-7
V: TRBV6-6
length: 15
CDR3: CASSYSVDRTYEQYF

D: TRBD2
J: TRBJ2-1
V: TRBV2
length: 15
CDR3: CASSVREGHYNEQFF

D: TRBD2
J: TRBJ2-2
V: TRBV5-1
length: 15
CDR3: CASSIGLGDTGELFF

D: TRBD2
J: TRBJ2-5
V: TRBV7-9
length: 16
CDR3: CASSSRASGLQETQYF

D: TRBD2
J: TRBJ2-5
V: TRBV5-4
length: 15
CDR3: CASSGTSGIEETQYF

D: TRBD2
J: TRBJ2-5
V: TRBV6-1
length: 15
CDR3: CASSDETGGQETQYF

D: -
J: TRBJ2-5
V: TRBV13
length: 15
CDR3: CASSLEGGPRETQYF

D: -
J: TRBJ2-7
V: TRBV7-9
length: 12
CDR3: CSSSLQGLEQYF

D: -
J: TRBJ1-1
V: TRBV20-1
length: 11
CDR3: CSARTDYEAFF

D: TRBD2
J: TRBJ2-1
V: TRBV18
length: 15
CDR3: CASAYGTSGRYEQFF

D: TRBD2
J: TRBJ2-3
V: TRBV18
length: 17
CDR3: CASSQSGTSGRGDTQYF

D: -
J: TRBJ1-4
V: TRBV7-9
length: 14
CDR3: CASSSPSSPVKLFF

D: TRBD1
J: TRBJ1-6
V: TRBV27
length: 16
CDR3: CASSFTDRGNSSPLHF

D: TRBD2
J: TRBJ2-1
V: TRBV7-9
length: 13
CDR3: CASSLTAGNEQFF

D: TRBD1
J: TRBJ1-2
V: TRBV28
length: 14
CDR3: CASSITGVGDGYTF

D: -
J: TRBJ2-5
V: TRBV9
length: 15
CDR3: CASSRKEGGRETQYF

D: -
J: TRBJ2-7
V: TRBV4-2
length: 17
CDR3: CASSQDLRALSSYEQYF

D: TRBD2
J: TRBJ2-7
V: TRBV9
length: 16
CDR3: CASSLHSGRSPYEQYF

D: -
J: TRBJ1-3
V: TRBV28
length: 13
CDR3: CASRQGGEDTIYF

D: TRBD2
J: TRBJ2-1
V: TRBV6-6
length: 15
CDR3: CAISPAGGIGNEQFF

D: -
J: TRBJ1-1
V: TRBV6-1
length: 13
CDR3: CASRDIFNTEAFF

D: -
J: TRBJ1-4
V: TRBV9
length: 14
CDR3: CASSPRTAAEKLFF

D: -
J: TRBJ2-5
V: TRBV7-6
length: 14
CDR3: CASSLGSVQETQYF

D: -
J: TRBJ1-2
V: TRBV6-5
length: 14
CDR3: CASSPIREGNGYTF

D: -
J: TRBJ1-6
V: TRBV7-8
length: 20
CDR3: CASSLAPVWGSSSYNSPLHF

D: -
J: TRBJ1-1
V: TRBV28
length: 16
CDR3: CASSSRPVGVNTEAFF

D: TRBD1
J: TRBJ1-5
V: TRBV7-9
length: 17
CDR3: CSSSPPGDREGNQPQHF

D: -
J: TRBJ1-6
V: TRBV19
length: 19
CDR3: CASSTHLDIIRSYNSPLHF

D: TRBD2
J: TRBJ2-1
V: TRBV9
length: 14
CDR3: CASSVGSGHNEQFF

D: -
J: TRBJ1-1
V: TRBV29-1
length: 15
CDR3: CSAGGADLGNTEAFF

D: TRBD1
J: TRBJ2-2
V: TRBV27
length: 14
CDR3: CASSWDRGTGELFF

D: -
J: TRBJ2-3
V: TRBV6-5
length: 14
CDR3: CASSYFRGTDTQYF

D: TRBD1
J: TRBJ2-7
V: TRBV11-2
length: 15
CDR3: CASSPGRDRGYEQYF

D: -
J: TRBJ2-1
V: TRBV27
length: 13
CDR3: CASSLSRGPEQFF

D: -
J: TRBJ1-2
V: TRBV2
length: 14
CDR3: CASRRDIRDYGYTF

D: -
J: TRBJ1-5
V: TRBV6-1
length: 13
CDR3: CASSERVRQPQHF

D: -
J: TRBJ1-6
V: TRBV7-9
length: 13
CDR3: CASSPGYNSPLHF

D: -
J: TRBJ1-1
V: TRBV27
length: 15
CDR3: CASSSHPPGGVEAFF

D: TRBD2
J: TRBJ2-1
V: TRBV25-1
length: 14
CDR3: CATAEGLAIDEQFF

D: -
J: TRBJ2-1
V: TRBV19
length: 15
CDR3: CASSLGVATYNEQFF

D: TRBD2
J: TRBJ2-7
V: TRBV7-6
length: 17
CDR3: CASSLEPSGGFSYEQYF

D: -
J: TRBJ1-6
V: TRBV10-3
length: 14
CDR3: CAINNHPADSPLHF

D: TRBD2
J: TRBJ2-3
V: TRBV5-8
length: 17
CDR3: CASSKPGVAGTTDTQYF

D: -
J: TRBJ1-2
V: TRBV5-1
length: 14
CDR3: CASSLAGGHYGYTF

D: TRBD1
J: TRBJ1-2
V: TRBV6-5
length: 14
CDR3: CASSWGQVSYGYTF

D: TRBD1
J: TRBJ1-6
V: TRBV4-2
length: 16
CDR3: CASSQGDSSYNSPLHF